This T cell receptor (beta chain) was recovered during a study of response to subunit inactivated influenza vaccine. Study results and caveats: The authors proposed limited new T cell recruitment per seasonal influenza vaccination.

TCRdb used MiXCR to reprocess the RT-PCR reads, holding one entry per CDR3 protein. The repertoire holds hundreds of thousands of distinct CDR3 sequences, 15% to 17% seen once, with around 10% in the top ten. Germline V gives CDR1 DFQATT, CDR2 SNEGSKA (reference sequence). CDR3 size: 13 residues. About this clonotype itself: Antigen specificity is unknown. Mismatch with germline at one junction end may stem from a read error.

The rearrangement uses TRBV20-1 and TRBJ2-7, with TRBD1 matching over 8 bases. The receptor was derived from a man aged 50 to 59 who received an inactivated influenza vaccine. The sample here was PBMCs from blood, taken about 13 days after vaccination. CDR3 in DNA: TGCAGTGCTGCACAGGGGGTCGGCTACGAGCATTACTTC. Its translation: CSAAQGVGYEHYF.